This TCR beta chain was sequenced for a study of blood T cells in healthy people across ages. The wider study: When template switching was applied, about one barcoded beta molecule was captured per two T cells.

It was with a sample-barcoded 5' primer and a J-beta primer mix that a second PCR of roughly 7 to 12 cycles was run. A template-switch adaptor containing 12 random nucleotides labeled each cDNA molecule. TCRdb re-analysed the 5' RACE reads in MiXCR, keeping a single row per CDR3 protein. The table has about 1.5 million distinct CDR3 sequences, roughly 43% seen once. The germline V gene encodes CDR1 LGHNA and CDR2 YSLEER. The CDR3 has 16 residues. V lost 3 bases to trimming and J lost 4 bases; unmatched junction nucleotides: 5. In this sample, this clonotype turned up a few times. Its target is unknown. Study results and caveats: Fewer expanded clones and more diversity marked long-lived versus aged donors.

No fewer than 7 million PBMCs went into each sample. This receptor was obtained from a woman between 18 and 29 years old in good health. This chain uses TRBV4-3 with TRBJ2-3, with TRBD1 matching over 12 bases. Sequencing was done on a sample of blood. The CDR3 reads CASSQSGTGGPDTQYF. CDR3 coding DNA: TGCGCCAGCAGCCAGTCCGGGACAGGGGGCCCAGATACGCAGTATTTT.